A single sample gave rise to the 13 T cell receptor beta chains below, sequenced in a study of PD-L1 blockade in urothelial cancer. TCRdb's table, derived via immunoSEQ multiplex PCR, lists solely in-frame clones and lacks some. Here the sample spans about 80,000 clones, around 87% being singletons. Here the sequenced sample was PBMCs, taken around atezolizumab (anti-PD-L1) treatment. These receptors all come from a woman aged 65 to 85 with urothelial cancer.

This clone was counted once. The chain combines TRBV7-3 with TRBJ1-1; 7 nucleotides line up with TRBD1. Germline assignment: CDR1 SGHTA and CDR2 FQGTGA. This CDR3 has 13 amino acids. Unmatched junction bases numbered 1, after V lost 5 bases and J lost 1 base. This CDR3 reads CASSRTGNTEAFF. DNA for the CDR3: TGTGCCAGCAGCCGGACAGGGAACACTGAAGCTTTCTTT. The full variable domain, with the rest looked up from reference TRBV7-3 and TRBJ1-1, is GAGVSQTPSNKVTEKGKYVELRCDPISGHTALYWYRQSLGQGPEFLIYFQGTGAADDSGLPNDRFFAVRPEGSVSTLKIQRTERGDSAVYLCASSRTGNTEAFFGQGTRLTVV.

There are a few counts of this clone. The V and J genes are TRBV30 and TRBJ2-1, with TRBD2 as a possible D gene (5 bases). Germline CDR1 GTSNPN, CDR2 SVGIG (reference sequence). V lost 2 bases, J lost 10 bases, and 9 bases lay in between. This CDR3 contains 11 residues. The CDR3 reads CAWSLTGEQFF. The CDR3 DNA reads as TGTGCCTGGAGTCTCACGGGGGAGCAGTTCTTC.

The chain recombines TRBV4-1 with TRBJ2-1, with D unclear. Germline V lookup: CDR1 MGHRA, CDR2 YSYEKL. This CDR3 is built from 14 residues. Trimming cost V 8 bases and J 0 bases, with 11 bases left between them. CDR3 residues: CASAPVSSYNEQFF. The CDR3 DNA follows: TGCGCCAGCGCCCCGGTAAGCTCCTACAATGAGCAGTTCTTC.

The chain joins TRBV18 to TRBJ1-2; 9 nucleotides agree with TRBD1. Germline V lookup: CDR1 KGHSH, CDR2 LQKENI. Trimming at V came to 2 bases and at J to 2 bases, leaving 9 bases not matched to a gene. This CDR3 spans 17 amino acids. The CDR3 DNA sequence: TGTGCCAGCTCACCAGGCTTGGGACAGGGAGGAAACTATGGCTACACCTTC. Protein sequence: CASSPGLGQGGNYGYTF.

J is TRBJ2-3 and V is TRBV7-9; the D gene is possibly TRBD2 (6 bases). The CDR3 is 12 amino acids. Per germline, CDR1 SEHNR and CDR2 FQNEAQ (reference sequence). Trimming cost V 3 bases and J 5 bases, with 6 bases left between them. The CDR3 here is CASSLEGDTQYF. The CDR3 DNA reads as TGTGCCAGCAGCTTGGAGGGAGATACGCAGTATTTT.

J is TRBJ2-2 and V is TRBV10-3, with 8 nucleotides matching TRBD1. The germline CDR1 and CDR2 sequences are ENHRY and SYGVKD. The CDR3 loop spans 16 amino acids. The CDR3 is CATTVGTGYNTGELFF. The DNA of the CDR3 is TGTGCGACCACGGTCGGGACAGGATATAACACCGGGGAGCTGTTTTTT.

The J gene is TRBJ2-1, the V gene TRBV11-2; the match to TRBD1 covers 8 bases. Germline V gene sequence: CDR1 SGHAT, CDR2 FQNNGV. The CDR3 spans 14 residues. Trimming cost V 4 bases and J 7 bases; bases outside gene matches: 6. CDR3 in amino acids: CASSYNGQGNEQFF. CDR3 in DNA: TGTGCCAGCAGCTATAACGGACAGGGAAATGAGCAGTTCTTC.

V gene TRBV5-1 combines with J gene TRBJ2-1, with 12 bases identical to TRBD2. Germline V CDR1 and CDR2: SGHRS, YFSETQ. This CDR3 contains 16 residues. The V segment lost 1 base and the J segment 5 bases; nucleotides outside the gene matches: 4. The CDR3 region is CASSLLAGGPDNEQFF. The CDR3 nucleotides are TGCGCCAGCAGCTTGCTAGCGGGAGGGCCAGACAATGAGCAGTTCTTC.

V gene TRBV4-1 combines with J gene TRBJ1-3; TRBD1 might be the D (5 bases). The CDR3 runs 17 residues. CDR1 MGHRA and CDR2 YSYEKL come from the germline V gene. Trimming shortened V by 3 bases and J by 0 bases, and 15 bases separated the two germline ends. CDR3 bases: TGCGCCAGCAGCCAGGCCGCGGGACCCAGCTCTGGAAACACCATATATTTT. It encodes CASSQAAGPSSGNTIYF.

The J gene is TRBJ2-1, the V gene TRBV10-3; D possibly corresponds to TRBD1 (6 bases). The CDR3 covers 13 residues. Trimming cost V 7 bases and J 5 bases, with 12 bases left between them. Germline CDR1 and CDR2: ENHRY and SYGVKD. This CDR3 reads CAINQGSDNEQFF. The DNA of the CDR3 is TGTGCCATCAATCAGGGGTCGGACAATGAGCAGTTCTTC.

The chain uses TRBV4-1 and TRBJ1-5; D is uncertain. The length of the CDR3 is 13 residues. With 2 bases removed from V and 6 bases from J, the gap between germline ends came to 8 bases. Germline loops: CDR1 MGHRA, CDR2 YSYEKL. CDR3 protein: CASSQFGVQPQHF. In DNA, the CDR3 is TGCGCCAGCAGCCAATTCGGGGTTCAGCCCCAGCATTTT.

This rearrangement joins TRBV7-9 to TRBJ2-7; D call uncertain. Trimming cost V 1 base and J 2 bases, with 9 bases left between them. Germline V gene data show CDR1 as SEHNR and CDR2 as FQNEAQ (reference sequence). CDR3 size: 14 residues. CDR3 residues: CASSLGGSTYEQYF. The CDR3 DNA is TGTGCCAGCAGCTTAGGTGGCAGTACCTACGAGCAGTACTTC.

The chain carries TRBV28 and TRBJ2-5, with a tentative D call TRBD1 (6 bases). The V gene lost 4 bases and the J gene lost 4 bases, with 16 bases spanning the gap. The CDR3 consists of 15 residues. Germline CDR1 reads MDHEN; CDR2 reads SYDVKM. This chain's CDR3 is CASSSKTGRGETQYF. The CDR3, as DNA: TGTGCCAGCAGTTCCAAGACAGGACGCGGAGAGACCCAGTACTTC. Filled out from reference TRBV28 and TRBJ2-5, the complete variable domain reads DVKVTQSSRYLVKRTGEKVFLECVQDMDHENMFWYRQDPGLGLRLIYFSYDVKMKEKGDIPEGYSVSREKKERFSLILESASTNQTSMYLCASSSKTGRGETQYFGPGTRLLVL.